This entry lists 4 T cell receptor beta chains sequenced from one sample in a study of shared T cell receptors in the human thymus. Profiled with immunoSEQ multiplex PCR; TCRdb holds only in-frame clones, not every one. The sample yields some 660,000 clones, 87% seen once. The same sample was also used in a study of human thymus T cells.

The specimen was thymocytes. These receptors all stem from a boy younger than two with a congenital heart defect.

The chain links TRBV5-4 to TRBJ2-1, with 8 bases fitting TRBD2. J was trimmed by 0 bases and V by 3 bases; bases with no gene match: 5. From germline, CDR1 is SGHNT and CDR2 YYREEE (reference sequence). The CDR3 loop spans 16 amino acids. In DNA form, the CDR3 reads TGTGCCAGCAGCTATAGCGGGAAGAGCTCCTACAATGAGCAGTTCTTC. The encoded protein is CASSYSGKSSYNEQFF. Combining the CDR3 with reference TRBV5-4 and TRBJ2-1 gives the whole variable domain ETGVTQSPTHLIKTRGQQVTLRCSSQSGHNTVSWYQQALGQGPQFIFQYYREEENGRGNFPPRFSGLQFPNYSSELNVNALELDDSALYLCASSYSGKSSYNEQFFGPGTRLTVL.

This chain connects TRBV11-2 to TRBJ2-2; 7 bases line up with TRBD1. J gave up 1 base and V 3 bases, and 5 bases lay outside the gene matches. The CDR3 spans 16 residues. Germline V lookup: CDR1 SGHAT, CDR2 FQNNGV. The chain's CDR3 is CASSFPGQQNTGELFF. The CDR3 DNA follows: TGTGCCAGCAGCTTCCCGGGACAGCAGAACACCGGGGAGCTGTTTTTT.

V is TRBV5-8 and J is TRBJ2-5; tentatively, D is TRBD1 (5 bases). Per the germline V gene, CDR1 is SGHTS and CDR2 is YDEGEE. The V end was cut by 4 bases, the J end by 5 bases, with 12 bases between. This CDR3 is built from 13 residues. The CDR3 DNA is TGTGCCAGCAGCGGCAGGGTCGCGGAGACCCAGTACTTC. This codes for CASSGRVAETQYF. Looking up the rest from reference TRBV5-8 and TRBJ2-5 gives the full variable domain: EAGVTQSPTHLIKTRGQQATLRCSPISGHTSVYWYQQALGLGLQFLLWYDEGEERNRGNFPPRFSGRQFPNYSSELNVNALELEDSALYLCASSGRVAETQYFGPGTRLLVL.

The count of this clone is one. The V and J genes are TRBV7-9 and TRBJ1-2; D is uncertain. CDR1 is SEHNR and CDR2 is FQNEAQ in the germline V gene (reference sequence). CDR3 length: 14 residues. Trimming removed 1 base at V and 7 bases at J, with 13 bases between. CDR3 in amino acids: CASSLVGSPFGYTF. CDR3 nucleotide sequence: TGTGCCAGCAGCTTAGTTGGCAGTCCGTTTGGCTACACCTTC.